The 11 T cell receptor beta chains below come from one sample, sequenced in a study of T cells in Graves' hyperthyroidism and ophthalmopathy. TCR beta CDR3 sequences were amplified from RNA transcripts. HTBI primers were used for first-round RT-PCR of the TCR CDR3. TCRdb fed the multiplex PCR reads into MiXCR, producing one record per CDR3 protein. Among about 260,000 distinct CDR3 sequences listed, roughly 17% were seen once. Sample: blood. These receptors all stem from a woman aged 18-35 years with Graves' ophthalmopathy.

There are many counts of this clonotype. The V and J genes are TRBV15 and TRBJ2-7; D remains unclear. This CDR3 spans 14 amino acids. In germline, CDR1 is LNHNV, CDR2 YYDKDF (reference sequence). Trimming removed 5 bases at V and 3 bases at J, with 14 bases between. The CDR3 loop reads CATSPRREHYEQYF. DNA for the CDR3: TGTGCCACCAGCCCCCGGCGAGAGCACTACGAGCAGTACTTC.

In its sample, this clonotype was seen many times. This CDR3 reads CASSGNEQFF. The CDR3 coding sequence is TGTGCCAGCAGCGGAAATGAGCAGTTCTTC. The chain has TRBV11-2 and TRBJ2-1; D ambiguous. CDR1 is SGHAT and CDR2 is FQNNGV in the germline V gene. The CDR3 totals 10 residues. Between the trimmed V and J ends, which lost 5 bases and 7 bases, there was a span of 3 bases.

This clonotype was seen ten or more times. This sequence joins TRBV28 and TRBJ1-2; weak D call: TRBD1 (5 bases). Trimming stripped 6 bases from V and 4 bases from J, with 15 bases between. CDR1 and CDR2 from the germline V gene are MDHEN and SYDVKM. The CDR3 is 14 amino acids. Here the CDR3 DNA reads TGTGCCAGCAGCCGGGACGGTGGGGTCTATGGCTACACCTTC. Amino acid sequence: CASSRDGGVYGYTF.

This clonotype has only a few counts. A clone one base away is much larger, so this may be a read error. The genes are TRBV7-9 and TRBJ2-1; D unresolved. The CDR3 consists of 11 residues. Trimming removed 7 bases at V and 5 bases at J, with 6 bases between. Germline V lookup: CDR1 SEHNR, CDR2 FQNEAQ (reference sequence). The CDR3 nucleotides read TGTGCCAGCACCACGCACAATGAGCAGTTCTTC. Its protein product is CASTTHNEQFF.

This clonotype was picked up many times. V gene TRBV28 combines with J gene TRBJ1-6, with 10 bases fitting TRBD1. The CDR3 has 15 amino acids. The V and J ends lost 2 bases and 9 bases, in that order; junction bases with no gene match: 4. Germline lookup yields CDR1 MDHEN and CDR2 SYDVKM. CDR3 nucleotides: TGTGCCAGCAGTTTAGAGGACAGGGGGGGTTCACCCCTCCACTTT. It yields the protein CASSLEDRGGSPLHF.

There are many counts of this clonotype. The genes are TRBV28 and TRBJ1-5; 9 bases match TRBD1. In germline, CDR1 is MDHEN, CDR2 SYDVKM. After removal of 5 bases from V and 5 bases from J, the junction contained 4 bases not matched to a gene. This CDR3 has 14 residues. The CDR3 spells CASSGTGLHQPQHF. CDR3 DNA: TGTGCCAGCAGTGGGACAGGGTTGCATCAGCCCCAGCATTTT. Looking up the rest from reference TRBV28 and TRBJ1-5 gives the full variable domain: DVKVTQSSRYLVKRTGEKVFLECVQDMDHENMFWYRQDPGLGLRLIYFSYDVKMKEKGDIPEGYSVSREKKERFSLILESASTNQTSMYLCASSGTGLHQPQHFGDGTRLSIL.

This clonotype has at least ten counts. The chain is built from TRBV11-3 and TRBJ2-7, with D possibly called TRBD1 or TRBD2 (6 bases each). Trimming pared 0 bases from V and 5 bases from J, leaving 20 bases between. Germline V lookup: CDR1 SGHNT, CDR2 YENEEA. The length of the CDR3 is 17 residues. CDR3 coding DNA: TGTGCCAGCAGCTTAGACCCAGGTTGGGGGGCGCGGGACGAGCAGTACTTC. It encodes CASSLDPGWGARDEQYF.

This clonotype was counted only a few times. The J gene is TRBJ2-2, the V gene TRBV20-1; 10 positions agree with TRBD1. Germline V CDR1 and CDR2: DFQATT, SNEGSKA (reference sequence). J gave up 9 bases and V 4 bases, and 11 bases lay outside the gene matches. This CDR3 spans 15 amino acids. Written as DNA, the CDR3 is TGCAGTGCTAATCGGGACAGGGGTTTGAGCCGGGAGCTGTTTTTT. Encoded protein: CSANRDRGLSRELFF.

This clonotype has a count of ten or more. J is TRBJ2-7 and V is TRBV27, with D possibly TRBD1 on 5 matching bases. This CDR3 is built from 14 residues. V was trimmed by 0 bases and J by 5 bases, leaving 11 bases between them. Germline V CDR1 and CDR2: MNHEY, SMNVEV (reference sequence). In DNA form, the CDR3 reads TGTGCCAGCAGTTTATCGTCAGGGTGGCACGAGCAGTACTTC. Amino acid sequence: CASSLSSGWHEQYF.

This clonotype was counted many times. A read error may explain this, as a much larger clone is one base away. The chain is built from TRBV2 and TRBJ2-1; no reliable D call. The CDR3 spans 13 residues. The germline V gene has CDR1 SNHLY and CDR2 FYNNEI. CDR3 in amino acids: CASSWDSYNERFF. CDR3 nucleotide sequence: TGTGCCAGCAGCTGGGATTCCTACAATGAGCGGTTCTTC. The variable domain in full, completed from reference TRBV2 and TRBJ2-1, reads EPEVTQTPSHQVTQMGQEVILRCVPISNHLYFYWYRQILGQKVEFLVSFYNNEISEKSEIFDDQFSVERPDGSNFTLKIRSTKLEDSAMYFCASSWDSYNERFFGPGTRLTVL.

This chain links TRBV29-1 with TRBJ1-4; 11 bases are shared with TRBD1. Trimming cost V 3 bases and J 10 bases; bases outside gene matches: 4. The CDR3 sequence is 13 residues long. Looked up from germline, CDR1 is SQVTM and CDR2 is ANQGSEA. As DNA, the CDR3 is TGCAGCGTTGAGGGACAGGGGGTGGGAAAACTGTTTTTT. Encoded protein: CSVEGQGVGKLFF.